The 24 T cell receptor beta chains reported below all come from one sample, sequenced in a study of blood T cell repertoires in COVID-19. Clones were read by immunoSEQ multiplex PCR, and TCRdb kept only the in-frame ones, dropping some. The sample shows over 75,000 clones, roughly 80% of them seen only once. Sequencing input: peripheral blood. The source of these receptors is a human donor in a cohort sampled during active COVID-19.

The chain employs TRBV5-1 and TRBJ2-7, with D unresolved. CDR1 is SGHRS, CDR2 YFSETQ, per germline. Trimming removed 0 bases at V and 2 bases at J, with 9 bases between. The CDR3 has 14 amino acids. The chain's CDR3 is CASSLGLGAYEQYF. For the CDR3, the DNA is TGCGCCAGCAGCTTGGGGTTAGGAGCCTACGAGCAGTACTTC.

The chain is built from TRBV5-1 and TRBJ2-3; the D is unclear. The V and J ends lost 0 bases and 4 bases respectively, with 3 bases between them. Per the germline V gene, CDR1 is SGHRS and CDR2 is YFSETQ. The length of the CDR3 is 12 residues. The CDR3 loop reads CASSLASDTQYF. In nucleotides, the CDR3 is TGCGCCAGCAGCTTGGCATCAGATACGCAGTATTTT.

The chain has TRBV19 and TRBJ2-7, with 10 bases lining up with TRBD1. The V and J ends lost 3 bases and 3 bases, in that order; junction bases with no gene match: 5. Germline V CDR1 and CDR2: LNHDA, SQIVND (reference sequence). There are 15 residues in the CDR3. CDR3 DNA: TGTGCCAGTAGTATGCTGGGACAGGGGCGCTACGAGCAGTACTTC. This codes for CASSMLGQGRYEQYF.

Only one count was recorded for this clone. The chain links TRBV2 to TRBJ1-2, with D uncertain. Trimming took off 8 bases at V and 4 bases at J, with 8 bases between the two ends. The CDR3 loop spans 11 amino acids. CDR1 is SNHLY and CDR2 is FYNNEI in the germline V gene. This CDR3 is CASHNLYGYTF. The DNA of the CDR3 is TGTGCCAGCCACAATCTCTATGGCTACACCTTC. The full variable domain, with the rest looked up from reference TRBV2 and TRBJ1-2, is EPEVTQTPSHQVTQMGQEVILRCVPISNHLYFYWYRQILGQKVEFLVSFYNNEISEKSEIFDDQFSVERPDGSNFTLKIRSTKLEDSAMYFCASHNLYGYTFGSGTRLTVV.

The rearrangement uses TRBV7-8 and TRBJ2-1, with 11 bases lining up with TRBD2. The CDR3 has 15 amino acids. The V gene's germline CDR1 is SGHVS and CDR2 FQNEAQ. V trimming: 2 bases; J trimming: 9 bases; junction bases outside the gene matches: 6. The CDR3 here is CASSLLLAGVSEQFF. In DNA form, the CDR3 reads TGTGCCAGCAGCTTACTACTAGCGGGAGTTAGTGAGCAGTTCTTC.

This clone came up once. V gene TRBV19 combines with J gene TRBJ2-7; no firm D call. Trimming shortened V by 5 bases and J by 3 bases, and 5 bases separated the two germline ends. CDR3 length: 11 residues. Germline V gene sequence: CDR1 LNHDA, CDR2 SQIVND (reference sequence). CDR3 coding DNA: TGTGCCAGTAGTCGAGGCTACGAGCAGTACTTC. It codes for CASSRGYEQYF.

V and J are TRBV5-1 and TRBJ2-3; 8 positions agree with TRBD2. Germline CDR1 SGHRS, CDR2 YFSETQ. After removal of 5 bases from V and 4 bases from J, the junction contained 9 bases not matched to a gene. The CDR3 extends over 15 amino acids. The DNA of the CDR3 is TGCGCCAGCAGACCCAGCGGGAGTAGGTCAGATACGCAGTATTTT. Translated: CASRPSGSRSDTQYF.

This clone was observed a single time. This rearrangement joins TRBV12-3 or TRBV12-4 to TRBJ2-7, with TRBD2 as a possible D gene (5 bases). V dropped 8 bases and J dropped 6 bases, with 14 bases sitting between them. The CDR3 sequence is 12 residues long. CDR3 in amino acids: CASRLIEGEQYF. CDR3 DNA sequence: TGTGCCAGCCGACTAATCGAGGGCGAGCAGTACTTC.

The chain uses TRBV19 and TRBJ2-1, with D maybe TRBD2 (6 bases). The CDR3 loop spans 13 amino acids. Trimming took 5 bases from V and 7 from J, leaving 12 bases between them. Germline CDR1 LNHDA, CDR2 SQIVND (reference sequence). The CDR3 DNA follows: TGTGCCAGTAGTTTCCAGACTAGAAATGAGCAGTTCTTC. It translates to CASSFQTRNEQFF.

The J gene is TRBJ1-2, the V gene TRBV4-1; no clear D gene. This CDR3 has 17 amino acids. V lost 2 bases and J 5 bases, leaving 21 bases between the germline ends. Germline CDR1 reads MGHRA; CDR2 reads YSYEKL. In DNA, the CDR3 is TGCGCCAGCAGCCAACACCAAGGAGGGAACGCTTTGTATGGCTACACCTTC. It translates to CASSQHQGGNALYGYTF.

The rearrangement uses TRBV19 and TRBJ2-7, with TRBD2 as a possible D gene (6 bases). This CDR3 spans 15 amino acids. The V and J ends lost 1 base and 5 bases respectively, with 15 bases between them. Germline CDR1 and CDR2: LNHDA and SQIVND (reference sequence). The DNA of the CDR3 is TGTGCCAGTAGTATAGTATACCAGGGAGGCGACGAGCAGTACTTC. Protein sequence: CASSIVYQGGDEQYF.

This chain uses TRBV7-2 with TRBJ1-2; maybe TRBD1 (6 bases). Germline values: CDR1 SGHTA, CDR2 FQGNSA. The CDR3 covers 15 residues. V gave up 1 base and J gave up 4 bases, with 13 bases separating them. CDR3 coding DNA: TGTGCCAGCAGCTTAGATTCAGGGGTCGCCTATGGCTACACCTTC. Amino acids: CASSLDSGVAYGYTF.

To note about this clone: This CDR3 is also generated by other DNA sequences in the sample. The J gene is TRBJ1-1, the V gene TRBV6-6, with 7 bases lining up with TRBD1. The CDR3 has 14 amino acids. The ends lost 5 bases at V and 0 bases at J; junction bases unmatched: 3. CDR1 is MNHNY, CDR2 SVGAGI, per germline (reference sequence). CDR3 amino acids: CASSRGTVNTEAFF. The CDR3 DNA follows: TGTGCCAGCAGTCGCGGGACAGTGAACACTGAAGCTTTCTTT.

The genes are TRBV11-2 and TRBJ2-7; TRBD2 matches at 15 bases. After removal of 4 bases from V and 4 bases from J, the junction contained 2 bases not matched to a gene. Germline assignment: CDR1 SGHAT and CDR2 FQNNGV. The CDR3 runs 15 residues. In DNA form, the CDR3 reads TGTGCCAGCAGCTCCGGGACTAGCGGGAGGTACGAGCAGTACTTC. Residues: CASSSGTSGRYEQYF.

The genes are TRBV6-2 or TRBV6-3 and TRBJ2-1; possible D gene TRBD1, 7 bases. V lost 5 bases and J 14 bases, leaving 22 bases between the germline ends. The CDR3 contains 14 residues. CDR1 and CDR2 (germline): MNHEY, SVGEGT. The CDR3 loop is CASSTPIAAQGEFF. As DNA, the CDR3 is TGTGCCAGCAGTACTCCTATAGCGGCCCAGGGGGAGTTCTTC.

This clone has only one observation. V gene TRBV4-1 combines with J gene TRBJ1-2; 8 nucleotides line up with TRBD1. Germline trimming cut 0 bases from V and 2 bases from J; bases unmatched to any gene: 5. Germline CDR1 is MGHRA and CDR2 is YSYEKL. CDR3 length: 16 residues. CDR3 nucleotides: TGCGCCAGCAGCCAAGAACCGGGACAGGAAAACTATGGCTACACCTTC. This sequence encodes CASSQEPGQENYGYTF.

The V call is TRBV18, the J call TRBJ2-1; 11 bases align to TRBD2. The CDR3 is 15 residues long. Germline loops: CDR1 KGHSH, CDR2 LQKENI. V lost 6 bases, J lost 11 bases, and 12 bases stayed unmatched. CDR3 protein: CASSPTSGIHSKQFF. DNA for the CDR3: TGTGCCAGCTCTCCGACTAGCGGGATTCATTCAAAGCAGTTCTTC.

The rearrangement uses TRBV6-5 and TRBJ1-5, with unresolved D. This CDR3 contains 11 residues. The V and J ends lost 8 bases and 9 bases respectively, with 11 bases between them. CDR1 is MNHEY and CDR2 is SVGAGI in the germline V gene. The CDR3 DNA reads as TGTGCCAGCCAGTTGGGCGCGCCCCAGCATTTT. It encodes CASQLGAPQHF.

The chain carries TRBV18 and TRBJ2-5; the match to TRBD2 covers 9 bases. Germline CDR1 KGHSH, CDR2 LQKENI. The CDR3 is 15 residues long. V was clipped by 1 base and J by 5 bases; unmatched bases: 5. CDR3 loop: CASSPLAGAWETQYF. In nucleotides, the CDR3 is TGTGCCAGCTCACCACTAGCGGGAGCGTGGGAGACCCAGTACTTC. Supplemented by reference TRBV18 and TRBJ2-5, the full variable domain reads NAGVMQNPRHLVRRRGQEARLRCSPMKGHSHVYWYRQLPEEGLKFMVYLQKENIIDESGMPKERFSAEFPKEGPSILRIQQVVRGDSAAYFCASSPLAGAWETQYFGPGTRLLVL.

The V and J genes are TRBV29-1 and TRBJ1-2; no clear D. The CDR3 is made up of 14 amino acids. The V and J ends lost 4 bases and 1 base respectively, with 13 bases between them. Germline V gene lookup returns CDR1 SQVTM and CDR2 ANQGSEA. The CDR3 region is CSVVLQSNNYGYTF. In DNA, the CDR3 is TGCAGCGTTGTCCTCCAGTCAAATAACTATGGCTACACCTTC.

The V call is TRBV24-1, the J call TRBJ2-1; TRBD2 matches at 14 bases. Germline loops: CDR1 KGHDR, CDR2 SFDVKD. The CDR3 has 17 amino acids. J lost 5 bases, V lost 2 bases, and 4 bases had no gene match. The CDR3 DNA is TGTGCCACCAGTGATTATCTGGGACTAGCGGGGGACAATGAGCAGTTCTTC. This gives the protein CATSDYLGLAGDNEQFF.

The chain links TRBV7-2 to TRBJ2-1, with 13 nucleotides matching TRBD2. CDR1 and CDR2 (germline): SGHTA, FQGNSA. This CDR3 region has 15 residues. V shed 1 base and J 10 bases; nucleotides not matched to a gene: 4. This chain's CDR3 is CASSLGLAGGREQFF. The DNA of the CDR3 is TGTGCCAGCAGCTTAGGACTAGCGGGGGGCAGAGAGCAGTTCTTC.

This clone was recorded only once. This chain connects TRBV10-3 to TRBJ2-3, with a tentative D call TRBD2 (7 bases). From germline, CDR1 is ENHRY and CDR2 SYGVKD. This CDR3 comprises 12 residues. The V and J ends lost 9 bases and 4 bases respectively, with 11 bases between them. CDR3 nucleotides: TGTGCCATGGGGGGGGCCTCAGATACGCAGTATTTT. Amino acid sequence: CAMGGASDTQYF.

The chain joins TRBV5-1 to TRBJ2-3, with 10 bases that match TRBD1. This CDR3 comprises 15 residues. Trimming removed 2 bases from V and 2 bases from J; junction bases left unmatched: 2. The germline V gene encodes CDR1 SGHRS and CDR2 YFSETQ. As DNA, the CDR3 is TGCGCCAGCAGCTTCGGGACAGGGGTCACAGATACGCAGTATTTT. Its protein product is CASSFGTGVTDTQYF.